This TCR beta chain was identified in a study of OX40 agonist ivuxolimab in advanced cancers. Repertoires were generated with immunoSEQ multiplex PCR, while TCRdb's copy carries only in-frame clones and drops some. Among about 99,000 clones listed, roughly 94% were seen once. A word on this clone: Its antigen is not known.

Samples were taken at baseline and on day 1 of cycles 4 and 7. The ends were cut back, 7 bases at V and 8 bases at J, with 17 bases in the middle. This CDR3 is built from 14 residues. Per the germline V gene, CDR1 is SGHTA and CDR2 is FQGNSA. Notes on the study in general: Expanded clones were, on average, more numerous among CD8+ T cells than CD4+. The expanded peripheral T cells' antigen specificity was not determined.

The source was CD4+ or CD8+ T cells sorted from blood, collected in a trial of the OX40 agonist ivuxolimab. The V gene is TRBV7-2, the J gene TRBJ1-4; possibly TRBD1 for D (5 bases). The sequence derives from an adult with an advanced solid tumor such as melanoma, head and neck, liver or kidney cancer. CDR3 coding DNA: TGTGCCAGCACCCCGTTAGGGGCCGGAGAAAAACTGTTTTTT. This translates into CASTPLGAGEKLFF. The full variable domain, rest sourced from reference TRBV7-2 and TRBJ1-4, is GAGVSQSPSNKVTEKGKDVELRCDPISGHTALYWYRQSLGQGLEFLIYFQGNSAPDKSGLPSDRFSAERTGGSVSTLTIQRTQQEDSAVYLCASTPLGAGEKLFFGSGTQLSVL.